What follows are 16 T cell receptor beta chains derived from one specimen sequenced in a study of cytomegalovirus exposure and HLA in healthy donors. It was with 60 Vbeta and 13 Jbeta primers that the PCR ran. Sequencing was performed with immunoSEQ multiplex PCR; in TCRdb, only in-frame clones are kept and a portion is missing. The table has some 150,000 clones, 80% seen once. Sequencing was performed on PBMCs. These receptors came from a man under 40 in good health and CMV-seronegative.

The chain employs TRBV19 and TRBJ2-1; TRBD1 might be the D (6 bases). V shed 1 base and J shed 9 bases, with 13 bases lying between them. The CDR3 spans 14 residues. CDR1 is LNHDA and CDR2 is SQIVND in the germline V gene (reference sequence). The DNA for the CDR3 is TGTGCCAGTAGTATAGGGACAGTCCGGAGTGAGCAGTTCTTC. Translated, it gives CASSIGTVRSEQFF. Looking up the rest from reference TRBV19 and TRBJ2-1 gives the full variable domain: DGGITQSPKYLFRKEGQNVTLSCEQNLNHDAMYWYRQDPGQGLRLIYYSQIVNDFQKGDIAEGYSVSREKKESFPLTVTSAQKNPTAFYLCASSIGTVRSEQFFGPGTRLTVL.

The chain recombines TRBV19 with TRBJ2-1; 8 bases are a match to TRBD1. Germline CDR1 is LNHDA and CDR2 is SQIVND (reference sequence). The CDR3 runs to 18 residues. The V segment lost 3 bases and the J segment 3 bases; nucleotides outside the gene matches: 13. CDR3 coding DNA: TGTGCCAGTAGTATCAACGCGCGGAGACAGGGGAACTACAATGAGCAGTTCTTC. It yields the protein CASSINARRQGNYNEQFF.

The chain combines TRBV30 with TRBJ1-5, with D perhaps TRBD1 (5 bases). Trimming took off 0 bases at V and 4 bases at J, with 10 bases between the two ends. CDR3 size: 14 residues. The germline CDR1 and CDR2 sequences are GTSNPN and SVGIG (reference sequence). The CDR3, as DNA: TGTGCCTGGAGTGTACAGGTAGGAAATCAGCCCCAGCATTTT. Translation gives CAWSVQVGNQPQHF.

The J gene is TRBJ2-5, the V gene TRBV9; 10 nucleotides match TRBD1. The DNA end is more similar to TRBJ2-7, so the J call may be wrong. The CDR3 has 15 residues. CDR1 SGDLS and CDR2 YYNGEE come from the germline V gene. The CDR3 nucleotides read TGTGCCAGCAGCGTCACGGGACAGGGGCCCTACGAGCAGTACTTC. This translates into CASSVTGQGPYEQYF.

The chain recombines TRBV27 with TRBJ1-5, with TRBD1 identical over 8 bases. This CDR3 region has 15 residues. From germline, CDR1 is MNHEY and CDR2 SMNVEV (reference sequence). V lost 5 bases and J lost 4; bases outside the gene matches: 7. The CDR3 region is CASSGGQGVNQPQHF. CDR3 nucleotides: TGTGCCAGCAGTGGAGGACAGGGAGTTAATCAGCCCCAGCATTTT.

The rearrangement links TRBV6-1 to TRBJ1-5; D gene uncertain. Trimming removed 4 bases from V and 0 bases from J, with 13 bases in between. The germline V gene has CDR1 MNHNS and CDR2 SASEGT. This CDR3 has 16 amino acids. CDR3 protein: CASSVYRGDSNQPQHF. DNA for the CDR3: TGTGCCAGCAGTGTATACCGGGGAGATAGCAATCAGCCCCAGCATTTT.

This clone was picked up one time. The CDR3: CASSPRRIGGNTEAFF. DNA for the CDR3: TGTGCCAGCTCACCACGTCGGATAGGGGGGAACACTGAAGCTTTCTTT. V is TRBV18 and J is TRBJ1-1, with a possible D match to TRBD1 (6 bases). Germline values: CDR1 KGHSH, CDR2 LQKENI. CDR3 size: 16 residues. V was trimmed by 1 base and J by 1 base, leaving 13 bases between them.

This clone was seen just once. The CDR3 protein is CRGGADEKLFF. CDR3 nucleotides: TGCAGGGGGGGGGCGGACGAAAAACTGTTTTTT. The chain joins TRBV20-1 to TRBJ1-4; maybe TRBD1 (6 bases). The germline V gene encodes CDR1 DFQATT and CDR2 SNEGSKA (reference sequence). This CDR3 is built from 11 residues.

The chain recombines TRBV11-2 with TRBJ2-1, with D unclear. The CDR3 covers 14 residues. Trimming shortened V by 7 bases and J by 4 bases, and 14 bases separated the two germline ends. Germline-derived CDR1 and CDR2 are SGHAT and FQNNGV. CDR3 DNA sequence: TGTGCCAGCATACCTCTAGGCGGATACAATGAGCAGTTCTTC. As protein: CASIPLGGYNEQFF.

The chain is built from TRBV7-3 and TRBJ2-1, with a weak D call TRBD2 (6 bases). CDR1 SGHTA and CDR2 FQGTGA come from the germline V gene. The CDR3 totals 15 residues. V lost 1 base and J lost 4, with 11 bases in between. The CDR3 sequence: CASSLISRGYNEQFF. The CDR3 coding sequence is TGTGCCAGCAGCTTAATTAGCCGGGGGTACAATGAGCAGTTCTTC.

V usage is TRBV9 and J usage is TRBJ2-5, with a possible D match to TRBD2 (5 bases). TRBJ2-7 matches the DNA end more closely, so the J call is doubtful. Germline V gives CDR1 SGDLS, CDR2 YYNGEE. This CDR3 is 15 amino acids long. CDR3 sequence reads: CASSLRGRVGDEQYF. The CDR3 nucleotides read TGTGCCAGCAGCTTACGAGGCCGGGTGGGAGACGAGCAGTACTTC.

The chain uses TRBV2 and TRBJ2-7; 10 bases match TRBD1. This CDR3 spans 15 amino acids. Germline values: CDR1 SNHLY, CDR2 FYNNEI. The junction had 6 bases not matched to a gene; V was cut back by 4 bases and J by 3 bases. The CDR3 sequence: CASSGRTGGHYEQYF. The CDR3 DNA is TGTGCCAGCAGTGGAAGGACAGGGGGACACTACGAGCAGTACTTC.

The chain links TRBV7-2 to TRBJ2-7; D is unresolved. Germline CDR1 is SGHTA and CDR2 is FQGNSA. The V end lost 4 bases, the J end lost 3 bases, and 10 bases lay between the germline ends. The CDR3 consists of 13 residues. CDR3 sequence: CASSSTPGYEQYF. The CDR3 DNA is TGTGCCAGCAGCTCTACCCCGGGCTACGAGCAGTACTTC. Filled out from reference TRBV7-2 and TRBJ2-7, the complete variable domain reads GAGVSQSPSNKVTEKGKDVELRCDPISGHTALYWYRQSLGQGLEFLIYFQGNSAPDKSGLPSDRFSAERTGGSVSTLTIQRTQQEDSAVYLCASSSTPGYEQYFGPGTRLTVT.

The CDR3 DNA reads as TGTGCCAGCAGCTTTCCGGGAGGGACAGATACGCAGTATTTT. This encodes CASSFPGGTDTQYF. The chain carries TRBV5-6 and TRBJ2-3; TRBD2 matches 8 bases. V lost 2 bases, J lost 3 bases, and 2 bases stayed unmatched. CDR3 length: 14 amino acids. The germline V gene encodes CDR1 SGHDT and CDR2 YYEEEE.

The CDR3 here is CASRRSTGLETQYF. Here the CDR3 DNA reads TGTGCCAGCAGACGCTCGACAGGGCTAGAGACCCAGTACTTC. The chain is built from TRBV27 and TRBJ2-5, with 7 bases lining up with TRBD1. Germline trimming cut 6 bases from V and 4 bases from J; bases unmatched to any gene: 8. Germline V CDR1 and CDR2: MNHEY, SMNVEV (reference sequence). The CDR3 length is 14 residues.

This clone has more than one count but fewer than ten. The V and J genes are TRBV5-1 and TRBJ2-1; 9 positions agree with TRBD2. V lost 1 base to trimming and J lost 4 bases; unmatched junction nucleotides: 3. The CDR3 loop spans 15 amino acids. CDR1 and CDR2 from the germline V gene are SGHRS and YFSETQ. The CDR3 DNA reads TGCGCCAGCAGCTTGTCGCGGGGGGGGTACAATGAGCAGTTCTTC. Encoded protein: CASSLSRGGYNEQFF.